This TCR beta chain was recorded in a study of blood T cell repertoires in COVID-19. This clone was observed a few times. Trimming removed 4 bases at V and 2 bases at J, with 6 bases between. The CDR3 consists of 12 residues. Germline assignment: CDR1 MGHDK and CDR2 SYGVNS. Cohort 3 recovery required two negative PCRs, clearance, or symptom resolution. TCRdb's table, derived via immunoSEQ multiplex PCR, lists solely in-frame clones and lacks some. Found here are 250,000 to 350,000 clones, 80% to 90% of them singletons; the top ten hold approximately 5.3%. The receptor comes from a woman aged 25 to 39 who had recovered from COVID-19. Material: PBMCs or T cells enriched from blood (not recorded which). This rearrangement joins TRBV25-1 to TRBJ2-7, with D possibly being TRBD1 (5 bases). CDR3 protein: CASSGQTYEQYF. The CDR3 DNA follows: TGTGCCAGCAGTGGACAGACCTACGAGCAGTACTTC.